This TCR beta chain was captured by sequencing in a study of technical replicates of blood from a handful of donors. The CDR3 consists of 19 residues. V was trimmed by 1 base and J by 1 base, leaving 24 bases between them. Germline CDR1 SGHKS, CDR2 YYEKEE (reference sequence). Profiling relied on immunoSEQ multiplex PCR, and the TCRdb table lists in-frame clones only, not all of them. The sample lists 91,000 or so clones, 95% occurring once. The source material was T cells isolated from PBMCs. The receptor comes from a human donor in good health. The rearrangement joins TRBV5-5 to TRBJ2-7, with a tentative D call TRBD1 (6 bases). The CDR3, as DNA: TGTGCCAGCAGCTTGTACCATTCCTCTTTGGACAGCCCATCCTACGAGCAGTACTTC. This codes for CASSLYHSSLDSPSYEQYF.